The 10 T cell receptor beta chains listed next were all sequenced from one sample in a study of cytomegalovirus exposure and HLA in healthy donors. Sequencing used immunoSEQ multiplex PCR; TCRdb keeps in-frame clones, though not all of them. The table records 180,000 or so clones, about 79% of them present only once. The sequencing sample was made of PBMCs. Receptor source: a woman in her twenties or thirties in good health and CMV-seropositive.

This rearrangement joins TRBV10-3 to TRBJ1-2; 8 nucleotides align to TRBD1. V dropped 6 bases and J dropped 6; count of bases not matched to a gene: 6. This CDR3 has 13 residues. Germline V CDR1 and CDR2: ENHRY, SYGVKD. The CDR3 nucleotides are TGTGCCATCAGAAACGGACAGGGAAATGGCTACACCTTC. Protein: CAIRNGQGNGYTF.

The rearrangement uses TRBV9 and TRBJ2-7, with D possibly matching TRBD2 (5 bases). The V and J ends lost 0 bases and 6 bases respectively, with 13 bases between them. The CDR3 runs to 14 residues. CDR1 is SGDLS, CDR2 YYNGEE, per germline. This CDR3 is CASSVAGRGSEQYF. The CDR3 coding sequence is TGTGCCAGCAGCGTAGCTGGTCGAGGGAGCGAGCAGTACTTC.

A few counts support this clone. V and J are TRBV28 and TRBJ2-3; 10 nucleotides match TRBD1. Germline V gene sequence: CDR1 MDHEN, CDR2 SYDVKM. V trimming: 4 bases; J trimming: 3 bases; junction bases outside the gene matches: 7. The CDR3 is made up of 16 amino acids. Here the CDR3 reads CASSSDRGRRTDTQYF. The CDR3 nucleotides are TGTGCCAGCAGTTCCGACAGGGGGCGCCGGACAGATACGCAGTATTTT.

CDR3 nucleotides: TGTGCCACCAGCAGGGACACCGGGACAGGGGGCTTTGGCTACACCTTC. This encodes CATSRDTGTGGFGYTF. The V and J genes are TRBV15 and TRBJ1-2, with 12 bases matching TRBD1. Trimming removed 3 bases from V and 7 bases from J; junction bases left unmatched: 9. Germline CDR1 and CDR2: LNHNV and YYDKDF (reference sequence). The CDR3 length is 16 residues.

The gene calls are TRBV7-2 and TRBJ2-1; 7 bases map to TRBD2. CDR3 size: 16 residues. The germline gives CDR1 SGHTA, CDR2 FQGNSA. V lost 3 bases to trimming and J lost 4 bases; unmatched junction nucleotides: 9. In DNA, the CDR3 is TGTGCCAGCAGCTTGGGTAGGCTAGCGGTTTACAATGAGCAGTTCTTC. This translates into CASSLGRLAVYNEQFF. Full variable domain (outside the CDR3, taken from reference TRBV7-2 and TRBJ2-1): GAGVSQSPSNKVTEKGKDVELRCDPISGHTALYWYRQSLGQGLEFLIYFQGNSAPDKSGLPSDRFSAERTGGSVSTLTIQRTQQEDSAVYLCASSLGRLAVYNEQFFGPGTRLTVL.

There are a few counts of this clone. The CDR3 sequence is CASGMVSYEQYF. Written as DNA, the CDR3 is TGTGCCAGCGGCATGGTATCCTACGAGCAGTACTTC. This chain uses TRBV2 with TRBJ2-7; D is unclear. CDR3 size: 12 residues. Germline CDR1 SNHLY, CDR2 FYNNEI. The ends were cut back, 8 bases at V and 1 base at J, with 9 bases in the middle.

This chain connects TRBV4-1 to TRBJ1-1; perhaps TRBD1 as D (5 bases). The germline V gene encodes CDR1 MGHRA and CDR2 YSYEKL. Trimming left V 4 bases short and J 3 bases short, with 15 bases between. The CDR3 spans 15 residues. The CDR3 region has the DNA TGCGCCAGCAGCCCCCAGGAGGAGGGGTACACTGAAGCTTTCTTT. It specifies CASSPQEEGYTEAFF.

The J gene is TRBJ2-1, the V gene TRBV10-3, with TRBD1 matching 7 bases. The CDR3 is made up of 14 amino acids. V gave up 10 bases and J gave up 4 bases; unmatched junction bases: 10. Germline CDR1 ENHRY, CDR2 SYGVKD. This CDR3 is CATGPQGIYNEQFF. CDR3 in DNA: TGTGCCACAGGGCCACAGGGGATATACAATGAGCAGTTCTTC.

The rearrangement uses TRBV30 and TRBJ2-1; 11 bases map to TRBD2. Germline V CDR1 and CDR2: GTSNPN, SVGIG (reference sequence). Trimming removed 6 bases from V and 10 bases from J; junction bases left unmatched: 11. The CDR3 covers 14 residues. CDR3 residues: CACDRLAGRLEQFF. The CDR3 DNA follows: TGTGCCTGCGACCGACTAGCGGGACGATTGGAGCAGTTCTTC.

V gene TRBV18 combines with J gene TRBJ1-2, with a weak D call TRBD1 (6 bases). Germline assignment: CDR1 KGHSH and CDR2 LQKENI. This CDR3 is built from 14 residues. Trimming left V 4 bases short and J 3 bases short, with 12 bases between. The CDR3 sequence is CASSRPDRYYGYTF. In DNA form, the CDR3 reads TGTGCCAGCTCACGACCGGACAGATACTATGGCTACACCTTC.